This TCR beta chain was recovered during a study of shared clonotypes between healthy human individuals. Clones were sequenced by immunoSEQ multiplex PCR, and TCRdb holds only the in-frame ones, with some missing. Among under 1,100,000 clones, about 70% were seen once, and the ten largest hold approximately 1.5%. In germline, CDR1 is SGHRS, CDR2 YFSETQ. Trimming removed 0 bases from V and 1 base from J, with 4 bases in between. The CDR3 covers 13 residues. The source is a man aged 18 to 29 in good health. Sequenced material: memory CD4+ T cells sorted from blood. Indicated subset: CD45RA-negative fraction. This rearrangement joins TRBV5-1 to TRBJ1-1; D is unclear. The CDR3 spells CASSLDPNTEAFF. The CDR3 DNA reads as TGCGCCAGCAGCTTGGATCCGAACACTGAAGCTTTCTTT.